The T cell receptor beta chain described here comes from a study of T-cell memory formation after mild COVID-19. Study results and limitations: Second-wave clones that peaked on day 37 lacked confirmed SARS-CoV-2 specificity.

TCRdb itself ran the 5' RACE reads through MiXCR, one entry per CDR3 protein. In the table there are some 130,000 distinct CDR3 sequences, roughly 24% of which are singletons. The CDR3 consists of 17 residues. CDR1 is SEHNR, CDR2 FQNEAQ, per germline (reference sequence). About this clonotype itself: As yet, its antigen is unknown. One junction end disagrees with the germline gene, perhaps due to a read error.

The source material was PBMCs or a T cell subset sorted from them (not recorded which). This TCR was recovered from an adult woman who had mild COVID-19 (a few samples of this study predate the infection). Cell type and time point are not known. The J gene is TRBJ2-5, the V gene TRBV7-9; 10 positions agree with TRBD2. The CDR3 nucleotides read TGTGCCAGCAGCATAGCCGGACTAGCGGACTACCAAGAGACCCAGTACTTC. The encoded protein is CASSIAGLADYQETQYF.